This TCR beta chain was found in a study of T-cell reconstitution after alpha-beta-depleted transplantation in children. Study outcomes and limitations: For some patients, TCRbeta diversity was high at day 60 because of recipient T cells and thymic progenitors that survived. Several hundred rapidly expanded clones from non-depleted graft cells reportedly supplied alpha-beta T cells about two months post-transplant. Newly produced T cells mostly provided counts and TCRbeta diversity after one year, as hyperexpanded clones declined.

Researchers prepared the TCRbeta library using unique molecular identifiers, the study reports. From the PCR reads, TCRdb called clonotypes with MiXCR, one entry per CDR3 protein. Counted here are some 76,000 distinct CDR3 sequences, approximately 10% occurring once; the ten biggest clones make up approximately 13%. This clonotype was detected ten times or more. Its antigen is not known. The CDR3 loop spans 14 amino acids. The V and J ends lost 6 bases and 4 bases, in that order; junction bases with no gene match: 7. In germline, CDR1 is SGHVS, CDR2 FQNEAQ. The source of this sequence is a boy aged 5-17 years with acute myeloid leukemia, due to receive a stem cell transplant. The material was PBMCs, obtained before TCRalphabeta/CD19-depleted stem cell transplant. The chain has TRBV7-8 and TRBJ2-7, with 9 nucleotides matching TRBD1. The CDR3 DNA follows: TGTGCCAGCAGTCCCGGGACAGGGTCGTACGAGCAGTACGTC. Residues: CASSPGTGSYEQYV.